Listed below are T cell receptor beta chains from one sample, sequenced in a study of shared clonotypes between healthy human individuals. Repertoires were generated with immunoSEQ multiplex PCR, while TCRdb's copy carries only in-frame clones and drops some. The sample consists of about 610,000 clones, approximately 97% of them appearing once. Source material: naive CD4+ T cells sorted from blood. The receptor set was obtained from a woman under 40 in good health. Both conserved end residues are part of each CDR3. The D gene is left open where the match is weak. Part of the rows lack a size; the others show once, few, many or a class for expanded clones.

v_call	cdr3_length	clone_size	j_call	d_call	cdr3_aa	cdr3_nt
TRBV10-2	13	.	TRBJ2-7	.	CASSENRNYEQYF	TGCGCCAGCAGTGAAAACAGAAACTACGAGCAGTACTTC
TRBV10-2	13	.	TRBJ2-1	TRBD2	CASSDPAGEEQFF	TGCGCCAGCAGTGATCCGGCGGGGGAAGAGCAGTTCTTC
TRBV18	16	.	TRBJ2-7	TRBD2	CASSPPGLAGVGEQYF	TGTGCCAGCTCGCCTCCTGGACTAGCGGGAGTAGGAGAGCAGTACTTC
TRBV10-1	16	.	TRBJ1-1	.	CASSDDRAPADTEAFF	TGCGCCAGCAGTGACGACCGGGCCCCCGCGGACACTGAAGCTTTCTTT
TRBV19	15	.	TRBJ2-5	.	CASSIGVISQETQYF	TGTGCCAGTAGTATAGGGGTGATCAGTCAAGAGACCCAGTACTTC
TRBV28	14	.	TRBJ2-7	TRBD2	CAIQSGRHSYEQYF	TGTGCCATCCAAAGCGGGAGGCACTCCTACGAGCAGTACTTC
TRBV4-1	17	.	TRBJ2-7	.	CASSQLVSRQGKYEQYF	TGCGCCAGCAGCCAATTAGTTTCTCGGCAGGGTAAATACGAGCAGTACTTC
TRBV18	17	.	TRBJ1-5	.	CASSRGGGGGPNQPQHF	TGTGCCAGCTCCCGCGGGGGTGGCGGGGGCCCTAATCAGCCCCAGCATTTT
TRBV5-1	18	.	TRBJ1-3	.	CASTLGQRAPSSGNTIYF	TGCGCCAGCACCCTAGGACAGCGCGCCCCGTCCTCTGGAAACACCATATATTTT
TRBV5-1	14	few	TRBJ2-7	.	CASSLAEGRYEQYF	TGCGCCAGCAGCTTGGCCGAGGGGCGCTACGAGCAGTACTTC
TRBV6-5	14	.	TRBJ2-1	.	CASSYPGLSHEQFF	TGTGCCAGCAGTTACCCGGGACTGTCCCATGAGCAGTTCTTC
TRBV21-1	18	.	TRBJ2-7	.	CASSKPSAPRGDSYEQYF	TGTGCCAGCAGCAAACCTTCCGCGCCGAGAGGGGACTCCTACGAGCAGTACTTC
TRBV28	14	.	TRBJ1-1	TRBD1	CASSVNRGRTEAFF	TGTGCCAGCAGCGTAAACAGGGGGCGGACTGAAGCTTTCTTT
TRBV7-8	14	.	TRBJ2-7	.	CASSSRTGADEQYF	TGTGCCAGCAGCTCGAGGACGGGAGCAGACGAGCAGTACTTC
TRBV6-5	14	.	TRBJ1-1	.	CASRGRSANTEAFF	TGTGCCAGCAGGGGGCGATCAGCGAACACTGAAGCTTTCTTT
TRBV28	16	.	TRBJ2-3	.	CASSYRGRGATDTQYF	TGTGCCAGCAGTTACAGGGGACGGGGGGCCACAGATACGCAGTATTTT
TRBV4-1	18	.	TRBJ2-3	TRBD2	CASSQDGSSGRTVDTQYF	TGCGCCAGCAGCCAAGATGGGTCTAGCGGGAGGACGGTGGATACGCAGTATTTT
TRBV7-9	13	.	TRBJ1-2	.	CASSLEVEYGYTF	TGTGCCAGCAGCTTAGAGGTGGAGTATGGCTACACCTTC
TRBV19	14	.	TRBJ2-2	.	CASTSGGNTGELFF	TGTGCCAGTACCTCAGGAGGAAACACCGGGGAGCTGTTTTTT
TRBV7-8	13	.	TRBJ2-5	.	CASSLLRGETQYF	TGTGCCAGCAGCTTACTTCGGGGGGAGACCCAGTACTTC
TRBV30	16	once	TRBJ2-4	.	CAWSAGPRANKNIQYF	TGTGCCTGGAGTGCAGGCCCGCGGGCGAACAAAAACATTCAGTACTTC
TRBV5-4	15	.	TRBJ2-5	.	CASSPREGRVETQYF	TGTGCCAGCAGCCCGCGTGAGGGGCGGGTGGAGACCCAGTACTTC
TRBV7-8	18	.	TRBJ1-3	TRBD1	CASSLLGTGGTNGNTIYF	TGTGCCAGCAGCTTATTAGGGACAGGGGGTACTAATGGAAACACCATATATTTT
TRBV5-1	20	.	TRBJ2-2	TRBD1	CASSLVRPGGEVQSTGELFF	TGCGCCAGCAGCTTGGTCCGGCCAGGGGGCGAGGTACAGAGCACCGGGGAGCTGTTTTTT
TRBV4-1	18	.	TRBJ2-1	TRBD2	CASSQRLAGGSSYNEQFF	TGCGCCAGCAGCCAAAGGCTAGCGGGAGGGTCTAGCTACAATGAGCAGTTCTTC
TRBV7-2	16	.	TRBJ2-1	TRBD2	CASSLHSGRVSNEQFF	TGTGCCAGCAGCTTACATAGCGGGAGGGTGTCCAATGAGCAGTTCTTC
TRBV7-7	13	.	TRBJ2-7	TRBD1	CASSQGQGREQYF	TGTGCCAGCAGCCAAGGACAGGGACGCGAGCAGTACTTC
TRBV4-1	16	.	TRBJ2-1	TRBD2	CASSQIGSGNDNEQFF	TGCGCCAGCAGCCAAATCGGTAGCGGGAATGACAATGAGCAGTTCTTC
TRBV10-1	16	.	TRBJ2-7	.	CASSESSRLRAREQYF	TGCGCCAGCAGTGAGAGTTCGAGACTCCGGGCACGCGAGCAGTACTTC
TRBV2	15	.	TRBJ2-7	TRBD2	CASSERGRAGGEQYF	TGTGCCAGCAGTGAACGCGGGAGAGCTGGTGGCGAGCAGTACTTC
TRBV6-1	15	.	TRBJ1-5	.	CASSELGRVGQPQHF	TGTGCCAGCAGTGAGCTGGGCAGGGTGGGACAGCCCCAGCATTTT
TRBV6-5	14	.	TRBJ2-7	TRBD2	CASSTTSGRDEQYF	TGTGCCAGCAGTACGACTAGCGGGAGAGATGAGCAGTACTTC
TRBV6-5	16	.	TRBJ2-2	TRBD2	CASSYYPTSGSGELFF	TGTGCCAGCAGTTACTATCCAACTAGCGGGTCCGGGGAGCTGTTTTTT
TRBV7-9	13	.	TRBJ2-7	.	CASSLSSSYEQYF	TGTGCCAGCAGCTTGAGCAGCTCCTACGAGCAGTACTTC
TRBV6-5	12	.	TRBJ2-7	.	CASSLRGYEQYF	TGTGCCAGCAGTCTTAGGGGCTACGAGCAGTACTTC
TRBV27	16	.	TRBJ2-1	TRBD1	CASRPKGGPSYNEQFF	TGTGCCAGCAGACCGAAAGGGGGCCCCTCCTACAATGAGCAGTTCTTC
TRBV19	16	.	TRBJ2-7	TRBD1	CASSPLLQGSSYEQYF	TGTGCCAGTAGCCCACTACTACAGGGGAGTTCCTACGAGCAGTACTTC
TRBV28	16	.	TRBJ1-2	TRBD1	CASSLSGVQGAPGYTF	TGTGCCAGCAGTTTATCCGGTGTACAGGGGGCTCCTGGCTACACCTTC
TRBV19	15	.	TRBJ2-3	.	CASRTSTRRVDTQYF	TGTGCCAGTAGAACCTCCACCCGTCGGGTAGATACGCAGTATTTT
TRBV13	15	.	TRBJ2-7	.	CASSLGGQASYEQYF	TGTGCCAGCAGCTTAGGCGGTCAGGCATCCTACGAGCAGTACTTC
TRBV18	17	.	TRBJ2-1	.	CASSPPVGKGSYNEQFF	TGTGCCAGCTCACCACCGGTGGGAAAGGGCTCCTACAATGAGCAGTTCTTC
TRBV5-6	16	.	TRBJ2-1	TRBD1	CASSQRQGRGNNEQFF	TGTGCCAGCAGCCAGAGACAGGGTCGTGGCAACAATGAGCAGTTCTTC
TRBV19	15	.	TRBJ2-7	TRBD2	CASSINSGSSYEQYF	TGTGCCAGTAGTATTAATAGCGGGAGCTCCTACGAGCAGTACTTC
TRBV9	15	.	TRBJ2-1	TRBD2	CASSVETSGSEEQFF	TGTGCCAGCAGCGTAGAAACTAGCGGGAGCGAGGAGCAGTTCTTC
TRBV2	13	.	TRBJ1-4	.	CASRGPGGEKLFF	TGTGCCAGCAGGGGACCTGGTGGTGAAAAACTGTTTTTT
TRBV5-1	13	.	TRBJ2-1	TRBD1	CASEGTGDNEQFF	TGCGCCAGCGAAGGGACAGGGGACAATGAGCAGTTCTTC